This T cell receptor (beta chain) was sequenced in a study of CD8+CD57+ T cells in acquired aplastic anemia. For CDR3 and TCR beta VDJ profiling, genomic DNA was the template used. MiXCR, run by TCRdb on the reads, gives a single entry per CDR3 protein. This sample has around 200,000 distinct CDR3 sequences; 60% to 65% occur once, and the top ten carry around 32%. Sample: sorted CD4+, CD8+, or CD8+CD57+ T cells (not recorded which) from PBMCs. This TCR came from a human donor in good health.

Here the CDR3 DNA reads TGTGCCAGTAGGCCGCCGAAGAGGACTGGTGGAAACACCATATATTTT. Translated: CASRPPKRTGGNTIYF. The rearrangement uses TRBV19 and TRBJ1-3; D is ambiguous. The CDR3 contains 16 residues. CDR1 is LNHDA and CDR2 is SQIVND in the germline V gene (reference sequence). V lost 6 bases, J lost 3 bases, and 18 bases lay in between.